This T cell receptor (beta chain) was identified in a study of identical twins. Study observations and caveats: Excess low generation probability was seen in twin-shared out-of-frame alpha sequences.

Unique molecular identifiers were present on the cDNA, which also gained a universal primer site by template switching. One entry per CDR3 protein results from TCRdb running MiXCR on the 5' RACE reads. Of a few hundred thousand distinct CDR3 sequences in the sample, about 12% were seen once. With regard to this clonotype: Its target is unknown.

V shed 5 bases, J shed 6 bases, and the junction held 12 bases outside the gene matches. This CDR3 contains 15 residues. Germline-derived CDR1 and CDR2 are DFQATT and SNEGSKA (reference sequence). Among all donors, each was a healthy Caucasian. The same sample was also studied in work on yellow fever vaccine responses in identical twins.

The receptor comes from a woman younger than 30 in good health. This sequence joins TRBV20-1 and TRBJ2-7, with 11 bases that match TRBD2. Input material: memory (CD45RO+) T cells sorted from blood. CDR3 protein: CSAGGLAGGNGEQYF. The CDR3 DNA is TGCAGTGCTGGGGGGCTAGCGGGAGGAAACGGCGAGCAGTACTTC.